A selection of T cell receptor beta chains follows, all from one sample in a study of T-cell reconstitution after alpha-beta-depleted transplantation in children. A single record per CDR3 protein comes from TCRdb applying MiXCR to the PCR reads. This table holds 300,000 to 400,000 distinct CDR3 sequences, about an eighth found once. The specimen was PBMCs, collected from the stem cell graft. Receptors were obtained from a human donor who donated a stem cell graft to a child with Fanconi anemia. The CDR3 runs from the conserved cysteine through the conserved F or W. Fields, in order: D gene, V gene, clone size, J gene, CDR3 protein, CDR3 DNA. D genes are given only for firm matches. Size tells how often a clone was seen (once, few, many) or the class of an expanded clone, and some rows leave it out.

D: -; V: TRBV30; size: -; J: TRBJ2-5; CDR3: CAWSRGVVETQYF; DNA: TGTGCCTGGAGTCGCGGGGTCGTGGAGACCCAGTACTTC
D: -; V: TRBV27; size: few; J: TRBJ1-5; CDR3: CASSLTKASNQPQHF; DNA: TGTGCCAGCAGTTTAACCAAGGCGAGCAATCAGCCCCAGCATTTT
D: TRBD1; V: TRBV3-1; size: few; J: TRBJ1-1; CDR3: CASSRGEGADTEAFF; DNA: TGTGCCAGCAGCCGCGGGGAGGGGGCCGACACTGAAGCTTTCTTT
D: TRBD1; V: TRBV14; size: few; J: TRBJ2-1; CDR3: CASLQTGSSYNEQFF; DNA: TGTGCCAGCCTACAGACAGGGAGCTCCTACAATGAGCAGTTCTTC
D: TRBD1; V: TRBV11-2; size: many; J: TRBJ1-6; CDR3: CASSPWTGDSPLHF; DNA: TGTGCCAGCAGCCCATGGACAGGGGACTCACCCCTCCACTTT
D: -; V: TRBV5-1; size: -; J: TRBJ2-1; CDR3: CASSLGGGVREQFF; DNA: TGCGCCAGCAGCTTGGGGGGCGGGGTGCGTGAGCAGTTCTTC
D: TRBD2; V: TRBV3-1; size: many; J: TRBJ2-1; CDR3: CASSRRTPGGGNEQFF; DNA: TGTGCCAGCAGCCGTCGGACCCCGGGGGGGGGCAATGAGCAGTTCTTC
D: -; V: TRBV20-1; size: few; J: TRBJ1-5; CDR3: CSAWIGGNQPQHF; DNA: TGCAGTGCTTGGATTGGGGGTAATCAGCCCCAGCATTTT
D: -; V: TRBV6-2/TRBV6-3; size: few; J: TRBJ1-2; CDR3: CASSYSENNYGYTF; DNA: TGTGCCAGCAGTTACTCTGAGAACAACTATGGCTACACCTTC
D: -; V: TRBV5-5; size: few; J: TRBJ2-5; CDR3: CASSLGGGGPETQYF; DNA: TGTGCCAGCAGCTTGGGGGGAGGGGGTCCAGAGACCCAGTACTTC
D: TRBD1; V: TRBV5-1; size: few; J: TRBJ2-5; CDR3: CASSFQRQGETQYF; DNA: TGCGCCAGCAGCTTTCAAAGACAGGGAGAGACCCAGTACTTC
D: -; V: TRBV5-5; size: many; J: TRBJ2-1; CDR3: CASSLNYLSYNEQFF; DNA: TGTGCCAGCAGCTTAAACTACCTCTCCTACAATGAGCAGTTCTTC
D: -; V: TRBV28; size: -; J: TRBJ2-6; CDR3: CASRKVSGANVLTF; DNA: TGTGCCAGCAGGAAAGTCTCTGGGGCCAACGTCCTGACTTTC
D: -; V: TRBV14; size: -; J: TRBJ2-1; CDR3: CASSRGAIGNNEQFF; DNA: TGTGCCAGCAGCCGCGGGGCGATTGGGAACAATGAGCAGTTCTTC
D: TRBD2; V: TRBV6-4; size: many; J: TRBJ2-1; CDR3: CASSDKPGLAGGQYNEQFF; DNA: TGTGCCAGCAGTGACAAACCGGGACTAGCGGGGGGGCAATACAATGAGCAGTTCTTC
D: -; V: TRBV7-9; size: -; J: TRBJ2-7; CDR3: CASSPTTSYEQYF; DNA: TGTGCCAGCAGTCCAACTACTTCCTACGAGCAGTACTTC
D: -; V: TRBV29-1; size: few; J: TRBJ1-4; CDR3: CSVKGWEKLFF; DNA: TGCAGCGTTAAAGGTTGGGAAAAACTGTTTTTT
D: TRBD1; V: TRBV9; size: many; J: TRBJ1-2; CDR3: CASSDRTGDGYTF; DNA: TGTGCCAGCAGCGACCGGACAGGGGATGGCTACACCTTC
D: TRBD1; V: TRBV20-1; size: -; J: TRBJ2-1; CDR3: CSARRGTDSYNEQFF; DNA: TGCAGTGCTAGAAGGGGGACAGATTCCTACAATGAGCAGTTCTTC
D: TRBD2; V: TRBV20-1; size: many; J: TRBJ2-1; CDR3: CSAERGSYNEQFF; DNA: TGCAGTGCCGAGCGGGGCTCCTACAATGAGCAGTTCTTC
D: -; V: TRBV6-1; size: -; J: TRBJ2-5; CDR3: CASQAGARGETQYF; DNA: TGTGCCAGCCAGGCGGGGGCTCGTGGAGAGACCCAGTACTTC
D: -; V: TRBV9; size: few; J: TRBJ2-2; CDR3: CASSIQSNTGELFF; DNA: TGTGCCAGCAGCATCCAGTCGAACACCGGGGAGCTGTTTTTT
D: TRBD1; V: TRBV6-5; size: few; J: TRBJ1-2; CDR3: CASNLQGTGGYTF; DNA: TGTGCCAGCAACCTACAGGGGACAGGTGGCTACACCTTC
D: -; V: TRBV6-5; size: few; J: TRBJ2-1; CDR3: CASSYSGLYNEQFF; DNA: TGTGCCAGCAGTTACTCAGGTCTTTACAATGAGCAGTTCTTC
D: TRBD2; V: TRBV20-1; size: once; J: TRBJ2-1; CDR3: CSAPPSGGAREQFF; DNA: TGCAGTGCCCCGCCTAGCGGGGGGGCGCGCGAGCAGTTCTTC
D: -; V: TRBV5-1; size: -; J: TRBJ2-2; CDR3: CASSWWTENTGELFF; DNA: TGCGCCAGCAGCTGGTGGACTGAGAACACCGGGGAGCTGTTTTTT
D: -; V: TRBV5-1; size: -; J: TRBJ2-3; CDR3: CASSLGHTTDTQYF; DNA: TGCGCCAGCAGCTTGGGGCACACCACAGATACGCAGTATTTT
D: -; V: TRBV5-1; size: many; J: TRBJ2-3; CDR3: CASSKIVQNTDTQYF; DNA: TGCGCCAGCAGCAAAATTGTACAGAACACAGATACGCAGTATTTT
D: -; V: TRBV12-5; size: few; J: TRBJ1-1; CDR3: CASGIAFF; DNA: TGTGCTAGTGGCATAGCTTTCTTT
D: TRBD1; V: TRBV20-1; size: many; J: TRBJ2-2; CDR3: CSARVGTAGGGELFF; DNA: TGCAGTGCTAGAGTCGGGACAGCTGGCGGCGGGGAGCTGTTTTTT
D: -; V: TRBV2; size: few; J: TRBJ1-5; CDR3: CASSSNRQTGQPQHF; DNA: TGTGCCAGCAGCTCCAACCGACAGACGGGCCAGCCCCAGCATTTT
D: -; V: TRBV4-3; size: -; J: TRBJ1-1; CDR3: CASSQELGRNTEAFF; DNA: TGCGCCAGCAGCCAAGAGCTGGGGAGGAACACTGAAGCTTTCTTT
D: -; V: TRBV6-1; size: few; J: TRBJ1-6; CDR3: CASSRPGLEGSPLHF; DNA: TGTGCCAGCAGCCGGCCGGGCCTCGAGGGATCACCCCTCCACTTT
D: -; V: TRBV7-3; size: many; J: TRBJ2-1; CDR3: CASSSGDEQFF; DNA: TGTGCCAGCAGCTCCGGTGATGAGCAGTTCTTC
D: -; V: TRBV29-1; size: -; J: TRBJ2-3; CDR3: CTIGAWGTDTQYF; DNA: TGCACCATTGGCGCCTGGGGCACAGATACGCAGTATTTT
D: -; V: TRBV5-4; size: few; J: TRBJ2-3; CDR3: CASSSKDSSTDTQYF; DNA: TGTGCCAGCAGCTCTAAGGACTCTAGCACAGATACGCAGTATTTT